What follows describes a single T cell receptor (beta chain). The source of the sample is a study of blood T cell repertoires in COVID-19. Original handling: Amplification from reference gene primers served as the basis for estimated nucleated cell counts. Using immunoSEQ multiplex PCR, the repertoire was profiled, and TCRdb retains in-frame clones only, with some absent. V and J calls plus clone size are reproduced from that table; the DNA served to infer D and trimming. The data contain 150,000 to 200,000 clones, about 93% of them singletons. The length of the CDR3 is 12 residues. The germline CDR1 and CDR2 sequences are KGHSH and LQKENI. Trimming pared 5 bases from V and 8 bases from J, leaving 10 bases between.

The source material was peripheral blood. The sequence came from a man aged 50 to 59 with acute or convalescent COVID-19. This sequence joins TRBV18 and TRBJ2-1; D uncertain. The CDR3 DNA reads TGTGCCAGCTCATCCCCGCGGTATGAGCAGTTCTTC. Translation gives CASSSPRYEQFF. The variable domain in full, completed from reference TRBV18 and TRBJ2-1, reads NAGVMQNPRHLVRRRGQEARLRCSPMKGHSHVYWYRQLPEEGLKFMVYLQKENIIDESGMPKERFSAEFPKEGPSILRIQQVVRGDSAAYFCASSSPRYEQFFGPGTRLTVL.